Listed below are T cell receptor beta chains from one sample, sequenced in a study of regulatory T cells in long-lasting Graves disease. TCRdb used MiXCR to reprocess the multiplex PCR reads, holding one entry per CDR3 protein. Of roughly 400,000 distinct CDR3 sequences detected, over 15% appear once; the ten largest clones hold 20% to 25%. These sequences were also reported in another study, on T cells in Graves' hyperthyroidism and ophthalmopathy.

Sequencing used peripheral blood mononuclear cells (PBMCs), obtained at new diagnosis, from a patient treated with antithyroid drugs. The receptor set was obtained from a woman between 18 and 30 years old with Graves disease. CDR3s include the opening cysteine and the closing phenylalanine or tryptophan. The order of the fields is clone size, J gene, D gene, V gene, CDR3 DNA, CDR3 protein. A D gene is named only where the DNA matches it firmly. Clone sizes are given selectively: once, few, many, or a class where the clone is expanded.

abundance: NA; j_gene: TRBJ2-1; d_gene: NA; v_gene: TRBV25-1; CDR3nt: TGTGCCAGCAGTTATCTCCTGTTGGGTGAGCAGTTCTTC; CDR3aa: CASSYLLLGEQFF
abundance: many; j_gene: TRBJ2-3; d_gene: TRBD2; v_gene: TRBV20-1; CDR3nt: TGCAGTGCTAGACATCGGCCGCCCAGGCGGGAGTGGGGTTTCGCGACACGCCATACGCAGTATTTT; CDR3aa: CSARHRPPRREWGFATRHTQYF
abundance: many; j_gene: TRBJ1-2; d_gene: NA; v_gene: TRBV7-9; CDR3nt: TGTGCCAGCAGCTTACATTTAGGGGACTATGGCTACACCTTC; CDR3aa: CASSLHLGDYGYTF
abundance: many; j_gene: TRBJ2-3; d_gene: NA; v_gene: TRBV12-5; CDR3nt: TGTGCTAGTGGTATCGGATTAGGGGGAGATACGCAGTATTTT; CDR3aa: CASGIGLGGDTQYF
abundance: many; j_gene: TRBJ2-5; d_gene: NA; v_gene: TRBV18; CDR3nt: TGTGCCAGCTCACCACCGGATCAAAGGGAGACCCAGTACTTC; CDR3aa: CASSPPDQRETQYF
abundance: few; j_gene: TRBJ1-5; d_gene: NA; v_gene: TRBV6-8; CDR3nt: TGTGCCAGGACGAGCCCACCTGGGGCACGTCCCCTGCATTTT; CDR3aa: CARTSPPGARPLHF
abundance: few; j_gene: TRBJ2-3; d_gene: TRBD2; v_gene: TRBV30; CDR3nt: TGTGCCTGGAGTCCCATTGCGGGAGTGGGAGATACGCAGTATTTT; CDR3aa: CAWSPIAGVGDTQYF
abundance: few; j_gene: TRBJ2-7; d_gene: TRBD2; v_gene: TRBV12-3/TRBV12-4; CDR3nt: TGTGCCAGCAGTTTCCTCAGCGGGAAAACCTACGAGCAGTACTTC; CDR3aa: CASSFLSGKTYEQYF
abundance: few; j_gene: TRBJ2-5; d_gene: TRBD1; v_gene: TRBV7-3; CDR3nt: TGTGCCAGCAGCTTAATCGCCGGGACAGACCAAGAGACCCAGTACTTC; CDR3aa: CASSLIAGTDQETQYF
abundance: NA; j_gene: TRBJ1-1; d_gene: NA; v_gene: TRBV28; CDR3nt: TGTGCCAGCAGTTTGGGGCGGTGGGGGACTGAAGCTTTCTTT; CDR3aa: CASSLGRWGTEAFF
abundance: NA; j_gene: TRBJ2-7; d_gene: NA; v_gene: TRBV15; CDR3nt: TGTGCCACCAGCAGAGATCAATCAGCATACGAGCAGTACTTC; CDR3aa: CATSRDQSAYEQYF
abundance: NA; j_gene: TRBJ2-3; d_gene: TRBD2; v_gene: TRBV5-1; CDR3nt: TGCGCCAGCAGCTCCCGGACTAGCGGCGGCACAGATACGCAGTATTTT; CDR3aa: CASSSRTSGGTDTQYF
abundance: NA; j_gene: TRBJ2-7; d_gene: TRBD1; v_gene: TRBV9; CDR3nt: TGTGCCAGCAGCGTAACCCCCGGGACAGGGGGTAGCGAGCAGTACTTC; CDR3aa: CASSVTPGTGGSEQYF
abundance: many; j_gene: TRBJ2-7; d_gene: NA; v_gene: TRBV18; CDR3nt: TGTGCCAGCTCACCACCACGCCCTTCCTACGAGCAGTACTTC; CDR3aa: CASSPPRPSYEQYF
abundance: few; j_gene: TRBJ1-5; d_gene: NA; v_gene: TRBV6-2/TRBV6-3; CDR3nt: TGTGCCAGCAGTGAACAAGGGACACCGCTTGGCGATCAGCCCCAGCATTTT; CDR3aa: CASSEQGTPLGDQPQHF
abundance: many; j_gene: TRBJ2-3; d_gene: TRBD2; v_gene: TRBV6-1; CDR3nt: TGTGCCAGCAAGCTAGCGGCCCCGCGGAGCACAGATACGCAGTATTTT; CDR3aa: CASKLAAPRSTDTQYF
abundance: many; j_gene: TRBJ2-7; d_gene: TRBD1; v_gene: TRBV19; CDR3nt: TGTGCCAGTAGTATCAAGGGACAGGGTACCTACGAGCAGTACTTC; CDR3aa: CASSIKGQGTYEQYF
abundance: few; j_gene: TRBJ2-5; d_gene: TRBD1; v_gene: TRBV5-4; CDR3nt: TGTGCCAGCAGCTCCAAACAGGGGGCGGGGGAGACCCAGTACTTC; CDR3aa: CASSSKQGAGETQYF
abundance: many; j_gene: TRBJ2-4; d_gene: NA; v_gene: TRBV7-8; CDR3nt: TGTGCCAGCAGCTTAGGGGCAGGGAGCCACATTCAGTACTTC; CDR3aa: CASSLGAGSHIQYF
abundance: NA; j_gene: TRBJ1-6; d_gene: NA; v_gene: TRBV27; CDR3nt: TGTGCCAGCAGTTTAGTAAACTCACCCCTCCACTTT; CDR3aa: CASSLVNSPLHF
abundance: NA; j_gene: TRBJ2-7; d_gene: TRBD2; v_gene: TRBV29-1; CDR3nt: TGCAGCGTCCGAACGACTAGCGCCGAGGCCTACGAGCAGTACTTC; CDR3aa: CSVRTTSAEAYEQYF
abundance: many; j_gene: TRBJ2-7; d_gene: TRBD2; v_gene: TRBV12-3/TRBV12-4; CDR3nt: TGTGCCAGCAGACTGAATACTAGCGGGAGGGAAAAGGAGCAGTACTTC; CDR3aa: CASRLNTSGREKEQYF
abundance: few; j_gene: TRBJ1-4; d_gene: NA; v_gene: TRBV6-2/TRBV6-3; CDR3nt: TGTGCCAGCAGTTACTCGAAACTGCGAACTAATGAAAAACTGTTTTTT; CDR3aa: CASSYSKLRTNEKLFF
abundance: few; j_gene: TRBJ2-7; d_gene: NA; v_gene: TRBV11-2; CDR3nt: TGTGCCGGCAGCTTAGGGTACGAGCAGTACTTC; CDR3aa: CAGSLGYEQYF
abundance: many; j_gene: TRBJ2-5; d_gene: NA; v_gene: TRBV5-1; CDR3nt: TGCGCCAGCAGCTACCGGACAGAGGAGACCCAGTACTTC; CDR3aa: CASSYRTEETQYF
abundance: many; j_gene: TRBJ2-3; d_gene: TRBD2; v_gene: TRBV10-3; CDR3nt: TGTGCCATAGGGCCGGCTAGCGGGAGCACAGATACGCAGTATTTT; CDR3aa: CAIGPASGSTDTQYF
abundance: few; j_gene: TRBJ2-7; d_gene: TRBD1; v_gene: TRBV15; CDR3nt: TGTGCCACCAGCAGATCGGGACAGGGGGTATACGAGCAGTACTTC; CDR3aa: CATSRSGQGVYEQYF
abundance: few; j_gene: TRBJ2-1; d_gene: NA; v_gene: TRBV29-1; CDR3nt: TGCAGCGTTCCTTGGACCTACAATGAGCAGTTCTTC; CDR3aa: CSVPWTYNEQFF
abundance: many; j_gene: TRBJ1-1; d_gene: NA; v_gene: TRBV7-9; CDR3nt: TGTGCCAGCAGCTTATTTGACACTGAAGCTTTCTTT; CDR3aa: CASSLFDTEAFF
abundance: many; j_gene: TRBJ2-7; d_gene: NA; v_gene: TRBV2; CDR3nt: TGTGCCAGCAACGGCGGGACAATATACGAGCAGTACTTC; CDR3aa: CASNGGTIYEQYF
abundance: NA; j_gene: TRBJ2-1; d_gene: TRBD1; v_gene: TRBV11-2; CDR3nt: TGTGCCAGCAGCATACGGGACAGGGCCTACAATGAGCAGTTCTTC; CDR3aa: CASSIRDRAYNEQFF
abundance: few; j_gene: TRBJ2-7; d_gene: TRBD2; v_gene: TRBV7-2; CDR3nt: TGTGCCAGCAGCTTAGAGTCGGGAGGTTCCTACGAGCAGTACTTC; CDR3aa: CASSLESGGSYEQYF
abundance: many; j_gene: TRBJ1-5; d_gene: TRBD1; v_gene: TRBV3-1; CDR3nt: TGTGCCAGCAGCCAAGATTCGACAGGGTTTCAGCCCCAGCATTTT; CDR3aa: CASSQDSTGFQPQHF
abundance: many; j_gene: TRBJ1-2; d_gene: TRBD1; v_gene: TRBV28; CDR3nt: TGTGCCAGCAGTTTATATGGGGGGACAGGTGATGGCTACACCTTC; CDR3aa: CASSLYGGTGDGYTF
abundance: few; j_gene: TRBJ1-2; d_gene: NA; v_gene: TRBV12-3/TRBV12-4; CDR3nt: TGTGCCAGCAGTTTTGGGGGGTTTGGCTACACCTTC; CDR3aa: CASSFGGFGYTF
abundance: many; j_gene: TRBJ2-3; d_gene: NA; v_gene: TRBV18; CDR3nt: TGTGCCAGCTCACCTGGTGGCTCGCGCACAGATACGCAGTATTTT; CDR3aa: CASSPGGSRTDTQYF
abundance: NA; j_gene: TRBJ1-5; d_gene: NA; v_gene: TRBV6-1; CDR3nt: TGTGCCAGCAGTGAAGGGTCATTTCGGCTCCAGCTGTTTAGCAATCAGCCCCAGCATTTT; CDR3aa: CASSEGSFRLQLFSNQPQHF
abundance: few; j_gene: TRBJ2-1; d_gene: NA; v_gene: TRBV14; CDR3nt: TGTGCCAGCAGCCAACCGGGACTCCCCAACAATGAGCAGTTCTTC; CDR3aa: CASSQPGLPNNEQFF
abundance: many; j_gene: TRBJ1-2; d_gene: TRBD1; v_gene: TRBV20-1; CDR3nt: TGCAGTGCTCCCACCGGGACAGGGGGTGGCTACACCTTC; CDR3aa: CSAPTGTGGGYTF
abundance: many; j_gene: TRBJ1-2; d_gene: NA; v_gene: TRBV2; CDR3nt: TGTGCCAGCAGGGCCCGGGACACCTGGCTCGACTCTAACTATGGCTACACCTTC; CDR3aa: CASRARDTWLDSNYGYTF
abundance: few; j_gene: TRBJ1-5; d_gene: NA; v_gene: TRBV7-2; CDR3nt: TGTGCCAGCAGCTTAGGGGAGGCAGGTAGCAATCAGCCCCAGCATTTT; CDR3aa: CASSLGEAGSNQPQHF
abundance: many; j_gene: TRBJ2-1; d_gene: TRBD2; v_gene: TRBV11-2; CDR3nt: TGTGCCAGCAGCTCTAGCGGCCGGGGGGTTCCCTACAATGAGCAGTTCTTC; CDR3aa: CASSSSGRGVPYNEQFF
abundance: many; j_gene: TRBJ2-7; d_gene: NA; v_gene: TRBV11-2; CDR3nt: TGTGCCAGCAGCTTATCTTGGGATCCTACCTACGAGCAGTACTTC; CDR3aa: CASSLSWDPTYEQYF
abundance: many; j_gene: TRBJ2-2; d_gene: TRBD1; v_gene: TRBV15; CDR3nt: TGTGCCACCCAAGGGAGGACAGGGCGGACCGGGGAGCTGTTTTTT; CDR3aa: CATQGRTGRTGELFF
abundance: many; j_gene: TRBJ2-3; d_gene: NA; v_gene: TRBV20-1; CDR3nt: TGCAGTGCTAGAATCTCTGTCCTGGATAGTAGCACAGATACGCAGTATTTT; CDR3aa: CSARISVLDSSTDTQYF
abundance: few; j_gene: TRBJ2-2; d_gene: NA; v_gene: TRBV15; CDR3nt: TGTGCACTGGGGAACACCGGGGAGCTGTTTTTT; CDR3aa: CALGNTGELFF
abundance: few; j_gene: TRBJ2-3; d_gene: TRBD2; v_gene: TRBV20-1; CDR3nt: TGCAGTGCTTGGGGGGAGGGAACCTTTAGCACAGATACGCAGTATTTT; CDR3aa: CSAWGEGTFSTDTQYF
abundance: many; j_gene: TRBJ2-3; d_gene: NA; v_gene: TRBV3-1; CDR3nt: TGTGCCAGCAGCCATTTTGGGCGGACGGATACGCAGTATTTT; CDR3aa: CASSHFGRTDTQYF
abundance: many; j_gene: TRBJ2-5; d_gene: TRBD1; v_gene: TRBV11-2; CDR3nt: TGTGCCAGCAGCTTCGGGACAGTAGCCCAAGAGACCCAGTACTTC; CDR3aa: CASSFGTVAQETQYF
abundance: NA; j_gene: TRBJ2-5; d_gene: NA; v_gene: TRBV7-6; CDR3nt: TGTGCCAGCAGCGGAGGAATCCAGTACTTC; CDR3aa: CASSGGIQYF
abundance: many; j_gene: TRBJ1-2; d_gene: NA; v_gene: TRBV28; CDR3nt: TGTGCCAGCAGTTCCCTAGGAGGTGGCTACACCTTC; CDR3aa: CASSSLGGGYTF